The clone carrying this TCR beta chain was detected a few times. These data originate in a study of T cells after yellow fever vaccination. Study observations and caveats: Weaker overall, the secondary response nonetheless peaked faster (day 5 versus 15).

The germline V gene has CDR1 SEHNR and CDR2 FQNEAQ (reference sequence). V was pared by 6 bases and J by 2 bases, with 10 bases between. This CDR3 comprises 13 residues. TCRdb used MiXCR to reprocess the 5' RACE reads, holding one entry per CDR3 protein. Of roughly 94,000 distinct CDR3 sequences in the sample, around 9.8% are singletons; the top ten hold approximately 17%. The TCR sequence derives from a man younger than 35 who received the YFV17D yellow fever vaccine. The chain carries TRBV7-9 and TRBJ2-5; D is possibly TRBD2 (5 bases). Sequencing was performed on CD8+ T cells not binding an NS4B(214-222) dextramer, sorted from PBMCs, taken around 14 days after the first yellow fever vaccination. CDR3 DNA: TGTGCCAGCAGACCCCGGGAACAAGAGACCCAGTACTTC. Amino acid sequence: CASRPREQETQYF.